These 8 T cell receptor beta chains originate from one sample sequenced in a study of blood T cell repertoires in COVID-19. The assay was immunoSEQ multiplex PCR, and TCRdb's table has in-frame clones only and misses some. Of about 170,000 clones listed, around 83% are singletons. Sequenced material: peripheral blood. These receptors were taken from an older woman who had recovered from COVID-19.

The V gene is TRBV5-5, the J gene TRBJ2-7; 8 nucleotides line up with TRBD1. Trimming took 6 bases from V and 2 from J; bases not matched to a gene: 13. Germline assignment: CDR1 SGHKS and CDR2 YYEKEE (reference sequence). This CDR3 contains 16 residues. CDR3: CASNPGGTGATYEQYF. CDR3 in DNA: TGTGCCAGCAACCCGGGTGGGACAGGTGCTACCTACGAGCAGTACTTC.

The sample holds one count of this clone. This chain connects TRBV28 to TRBJ2-7; 10 nucleotides align to TRBD1. V gave up 5 bases and J gave up 2 bases; unmatched junction bases: 6. The germline gives CDR1 MDHEN, CDR2 SYDVKM. The CDR3 extends over 15 amino acids. The CDR3 DNA follows: TGTGCCAGCAGTCGGCCGGGACAGGGGACCTACGAGCAGTACTTC. This codes for CASSRPGQGTYEQYF. Filled out from reference TRBV28 and TRBJ2-7, the complete variable domain reads DVKVTQSSRYLVKRTGEKVFLECVQDMDHENMFWYRQDPGLGLRLIYFSYDVKMKEKGDIPEGYSVSREKKERFSLILESASTNQTSMYLCASSRPGQGTYEQYFGPGTRLTVT.

The J gene is TRBJ2-2, the V gene TRBV7-6; no reliable D call. The CDR3 runs 13 residues. Trimming removed 5 bases from V and 4 bases from J, with 8 bases in between. Germline lookup yields CDR1 SGHVS and CDR2 FNYEAQ. CDR3 DNA sequence: TGTGCCAGCAGCCCCACAGCCACCGGGGAGCTGTTTTTT. Translated, it gives CASSPTATGELFF.

The genes are TRBV6-5 and TRBJ2-5, with TRBD2 matching over 7 bases. CDR1 and CDR2 from the germline V gene are MNHEY and SVGAGI. V lost 5 bases and J lost 1; bases outside the gene matches: 7. The CDR3 covers 15 residues. For the CDR3, the DNA is TGTGCCAGCAGTCAATCTCTAGCGGCCCAAGAGACCCAGTACTTC. Its protein is CASSQSLAAQETQYF.

The rearrangement joins TRBV11-3 to TRBJ2-2; TRBD1 aligns across 8 bases. This CDR3 has 17 residues. V trimming: 3 bases; J trimming: 7 bases; junction bases outside the gene matches: 13. Per germline, CDR1 SGHNT and CDR2 YENEEA. CDR3 residues: CASSFGLSGTGIGELFF. The CDR3 coding sequence is TGTGCCAGCAGCTTCGGCTTATCCGGGACAGGAATCGGGGAGCTGTTTTTT.

This sequence joins TRBV12-3 or TRBV12-4 and TRBJ2-1; possibly TRBD2 for D (5 bases). The CDR3 consists of 12 residues. The V gene lost 11 bases and the J gene lost 4 bases, with 12 bases spanning the gap. The CDR3 DNA sequence: TGTGCCTCCCCGGGGTCTTACAATGAGCAGTTCTTC. It codes for CASPGSYNEQFF.

The V gene is TRBV9, the J gene TRBJ1-2; the D gene is possibly TRBD1 (6 bases). CDR1 and CDR2 (germline): SGDLS, YYNGEE. V lost 0 bases to trimming and J lost 4 bases, with 10 bases between them. This CDR3 comprises 14 residues. The CDR3 reads CASSVGWGPYGYTF. DNA for the CDR3: TGTGCCAGCAGCGTAGGGTGGGGGCCCTATGGCTACACCTTC.

V is TRBV3-1 (or the pseudogene TRBV3-2) and J is TRBJ1-2; TRBD1 aligns across 7 bases. Losses at the gene ends were 1 base for V and 1 base for J; bases not matched to a gene: 6. CDR3 length equals 16 residues. From germline, CDR1 is LGHDT and CDR2 YNNKEL (reference sequence). CDR3 bases: TGTGCCAGCAGCCAAGTAGGGACAGCGAGTAACTATGGCTACACCTTC. Translating it yields CASSQVGTASNYGYTF.